The clone carrying this TCR beta chain has only one observation. The data were taken from a study of response to subunit inactivated influenza vaccine. TCRdb passed the RT-PCR reads through MiXCR, listing each CDR3 protein once. The sample contains more than 250,000 distinct CDR3 sequences, 20% to 25% of which appear only once. This TCR came from a man aged 50-75 years who received an inactivated influenza vaccine. The material was PBMCs from blood, obtained 21 months after vaccination.

CDR3 nucleotide sequence: TGTGCCAGCAGTGTTCGGTTGAGCACTGAAGCTTTCTTT. Translated, it gives CASSVRLSTEAFF. V and J are TRBV2 and TRBJ1-1; D is undetermined. CDR3 size: 13 residues. Germline V gives CDR1 SNHLY, CDR2 FYNNEI. V lost 4 bases and J lost 4, with 10 bases in between. The variable domain in full, completed from reference TRBV2 and TRBJ1-1, reads EPEVTQTPSHQVTQMGQEVILRCVPISNHLYFYWYRQILGQKVEFLVSFYNNEISEKSEIFDDQFSVERPDGSNFTLKIRSTKLEDSAMYFCASSVRLSTEAFFGQGTRLTVV.